These 23 T cell receptor beta chains were sequenced from one sample in a study of response to subunit inactivated influenza vaccine listed by TCRdb under 2018. Libraries were prepared through RT-PCR. Instrument on record: Illumina HiSeq 2500. TCRdb trimmed public reads at Q25 via fastp, called clones via MiXCR and kept in-frame beta chains. Each record represents a unique CDR3 protein, reported with the most common genes and DNA among its rows. The sample table shows about 780,000 distinct CDR3 sequences, and 18% are seen once. The ten largest make up approximately 11% of the sample. The sequenced sample was PBMCs from blood, obtained 5 to 6 days after vaccination. These receptors were taken from a man aged 45 to 65 who received an inactivated influenza vaccine. Donor details come from another sample of the same person, matched by shared clones.

The CDR3 coding sequence is TGCGCCAGCAGCTTGCGAGGGACGAGAAGTACCGGGGAGCTGTTTTTT. Amino acid sequence: CASSLRGTRSTGELFF. The rearrangement links TRBV5-1 to TRBJ2-2; either TRBD1 or TRBD2 may supply D (5 bases each). Germline V gene data show CDR1 as SGHRS and CDR2 as YFSETQ. V lost 1 base, J lost 5 bases, and 15 bases lay in between. The length of the CDR3 is 16 residues.

This clonotype has only a few counts. This chain joins TRBV7-2 and TRBJ2-7; a weak D match, TRBD2 (6 bases). V lost 5 bases to trimming and J lost 1 base, with 12 bases between them. This CDR3 is built from 14 residues. Per the germline V gene, CDR1 is SGHTA and CDR2 is FQGNSA. The CDR3 DNA sequence: TGTGCCAGCAGCACGCTTAGCGGTTCCTACGAGCAGTACTTC. It codes for CASSTLSGSYEQYF.

The J gene is TRBJ2-7, the V gene TRBV5-1; D is perhaps TRBD2 (6 bases). V lost 0 bases and J 4 bases, leaving 11 bases between the germline ends. CDR1 is SGHRS and CDR2 is YFSETQ in the germline V gene. CDR3 length equals 14 residues. DNA of the CDR3: TGCGCCAGCAGCTTGGGACTAGGGAGGTACGAGCAGTACTTC. The encoded protein is CASSLGLGRYEQYF.

The chain uses TRBV5-6 and TRBJ2-7, with TRBD1 matching over 7 bases. Germline V gene sequence: CDR1 SGHDT, CDR2 YYEEEE. CDR3 length equals 15 residues. The V and J ends lost 4 bases and 2 bases, in that order; junction bases with no gene match: 9. The CDR3 DNA follows: TGTGCCAGCAGCCCACCCAACAGGGGACCCTACGAGCAGTACTTC. This sequence encodes CASSPPNRGPYEQYF.

This clonotype was picked up a small number of times. V gene TRBV7-9 combines with J gene TRBJ1-2; D may be TRBD1 (6 bases). Germline V gives CDR1 SEHNR, CDR2 FQNEAQ (reference sequence). This CDR3 contains 15 residues. V lost 3 bases and J 5 bases, leaving 16 bases between the germline ends. For the CDR3, the DNA is TGTGCCAGCAGCTTTGGGAATTCAGGGGAATATGGCTACACCTTC. Protein: CASSFGNSGEYGYTF.

In this sample, this clonotype turned up a few times. The chain links TRBV10-3 to TRBJ2-5, with D perhaps TRBD1 (7 bases). V lost 11 bases to trimming and J lost 2 bases, with 15 bases between them. From germline, CDR1 is ENHRY and CDR2 SYGVKD. This CDR3 contains 13 residues. The CDR3 spells CASGGSGQETQYF. CDR3 coding DNA: TGTGCCTCAGGGGGAAGCGGGCAAGAGACCCAGTACTTC.

This clonotype was detected a few times. The V call is TRBV12-3 or TRBV12-4, the J call TRBJ2-1; D is perhaps TRBD1 (6 bases). CDR3 length: 14 residues. Trimming shortened V by 3 bases and J by 8 bases, and 14 bases separated the two germline ends. The CDR3, as DNA: TGTGCCAGCAGTTTTCAGGGGACGGACTATGAGCAGTTCTTC. It yields the protein CASSFQGTDYEQFF.

The chain employs TRBV10-3 and TRBJ2-1; D ambiguous. CDR1 ENHRY and CDR2 SYGVKD come from the germline V gene. This CDR3 comprises 16 residues. The V end was cut by 6 bases, the J end by 2 bases, with 17 bases between. CDR3 sequence (DNA): TGTGCCATCAGCGTCAAAACTGTCCTGACCTACAATGAGCAGTTCTTC. This codes for CAISVKTVLTYNEQFF.

The chain combines TRBV6-1 with TRBJ1-1; D is unclear. V gave up 6 bases and J gave up 0 bases, with 14 bases separating them. Germline CDR1 and CDR2: MNHNS and SASEGT. The CDR3 loop spans 15 amino acids. This chain's CDR3 is CASRGRLGVNTEAFF. The CDR3 nucleotides read TGTGCCAGCAGGGGCAGGCTCGGGGTGAACACTGAAGCTTTCTTT.

The V and J genes are TRBV11-1 and TRBJ2-3; 16 bases map to TRBD2. Trimming cost V 4 bases and J 6 bases; bases outside gene matches: 7. The CDR3 sequence is 17 residues long. Germline CDR1 and CDR2: SGHAT and FQDESV (reference sequence). The CDR3 sequence: CASSSGTSGRAVDTQYF. CDR3 in DNA: TGTGCCAGCAGCTCTGGGACTAGCGGGAGGGCCGTGGATACGCAGTATTTT. The full variable domain, in which reference TRBV11-1 and TRBJ2-3 provide the parts outside the CDR3, is EAEVAQSPRYKITEKSQAVAFWCDPISGHATLYWYRQILGQGPELLVQFQDESVVDDSQLPKDRFSAERLKGVDSTLKIQPAELGDSAMYLCASSSGTSGRAVDTQYFGPGTRLTVL.

This clonotype was counted ten times or more. Written as DNA, the CDR3 is TGCAGCACCTGGACAGTGAACACCGGGGAGCTGTTTTTT. Amino acids: CSTWTVNTGELFF. The V and J genes are TRBV29-1 and TRBJ2-2, with a possible D match to TRBD1 (6 bases). The V end was cut by 8 bases, the J end by 1 base, with 11 bases between. From germline, CDR1 is SQVTM and CDR2 ANQGSEA. This CDR3 is built from 13 residues.

This clonotype was observed many times. The chain joins TRBV9 to TRBJ2-3; D uncertain. The length of the CDR3 is 16 residues. The V gene lost 0 bases and the J gene lost 0 bases, with 11 bases spanning the gap. Germline loops: CDR1 SGDLS, CDR2 YYNGEE. CDR3 nucleotides: TGTGCCAGCAGCGTAGATATAACTCCCAGCACAGATACGCAGTATTTT. Translation: CASSVDITPSTDTQYF.

The rearrangement joins TRBV6-1 to TRBJ2-7, with TRBD1 matching over 11 bases. Trimming removed 8 bases from V and 7 bases from J; junction bases left unmatched: 10. The CDR3 runs to 14 residues. The germline V gene encodes CDR1 MNHNS and CDR2 SASEGT. In DNA, the CDR3 is TGTGCCAGCCGACGGACAGGGGGCTACTGGGAGCAGTACTTC. It specifies CASRRTGGYWEQYF.

This clonotype has just a few counts. CDR3 sequence (DNA): TGTGCCAGCAGTTACGGTCAGGGACCCACAGATACGCAGTATTTT. Its translation: CASSYGQGPTDTQYF. The gene calls are TRBV6-5 and TRBJ2-3; the D call may be TRBD1 or TRBD2 (5 bases each). Germline CDR1 is MNHEY and CDR2 is SVGAGI. V was cut by 2 bases and J by 2 bases, with 11 bases left in between. The CDR3 length is 15 residues.

The V gene is TRBV10-3, the J gene TRBJ2-5, with a tentative D call TRBD1 (7 bases). V was shortened by 3 bases and J by 4 bases, with 12 bases between the two germline ends. The germline V gene encodes CDR1 ENHRY and CDR2 SYGVKD. This CDR3 has 14 amino acids. CDR3 bases: TGTGCCATCAGTGATGGAGGGGGCGTAGAGACCCAGTACTTC. The encoded protein is CAISDGGGVETQYF.

This clonotype was counted many times. V usage is TRBV12-3 or TRBV12-4 and J usage is TRBJ1-5, with a possible D match to TRBD1 (5 bases). V lost 4 bases, J lost 4 bases, and 8 bases lay in between. The CDR3 spans 13 residues. DNA for the CDR3: TGTGCCAGCAGTTCGACAGCTAATCAGCCCCAGCATTTT. It is translated as CASSSTANQPQHF.

The chain combines TRBV20-1 with TRBJ1-6; D is uncertain. CDR1 DFQATT and CDR2 SNEGSKA come from the germline V gene (reference sequence). This CDR3 contains 15 residues. V was clipped by 5 bases and J by 0 bases, with 11 bases between them. CDR3 nucleotides: TGCAGTGCTCCCATGGCGAGCTCCTATAATTCACCCCTCCACTTT. Residues: CSAPMASSYNSPLHF.

V and J are TRBV5-1 and TRBJ2-1; D perhaps matches TRBD1 (6 bases). V lost 0 bases and J 0 bases, leaving 19 bases between the germline ends. The CDR3 has 19 residues. Germline CDR1 reads SGHRS; CDR2 reads YFSETQ. The CDR3 reads CASSLVGVLRGGSYNEQFF. CDR3 nucleotides: TGCGCCAGCAGCTTGGTGGGTGTATTGAGAGGGGGCTCCTACAATGAGCAGTTCTTC. Variable domain in full (rest from reference TRBV5-1 and TRBJ2-1): KAGVTQTPRYLIKTRGQQVTLSCSPISGHRSVSWYQQTPGQGLQFLFEYFSETQRNKGNFPGRFSGRQFSNSRSEMNVSTLELGDSALYLCASSLVGVLRGGSYNEQFFGPGTRLTVL.

There are a few counts of this clonotype. The chain uses TRBV20-1 and TRBJ2-4; D call uncertain. V was trimmed by 3 bases and J by 3 bases, leaving 12 bases between them. Germline V gene data show CDR1 as DFQATT and CDR2 as SNEGSKA (reference sequence). The CDR3 is made up of 14 amino acids. This chain's CDR3 is CSARGEWGKNIQYF. The DNA of the CDR3 is TGCAGTGCTAGGGGTGAATGGGGCAAAAACATTCAGTACTTC.

This clonotype has at least ten counts. The chain combines TRBV29-1 with TRBJ2-1; TRBD2 agrees at 10 bases. V lost 2 bases to trimming and J lost 0 bases; unmatched junction nucleotides: 10. The CDR3 extends over 18 amino acids. Germline V gives CDR1 SQVTM, CDR2 ANQGSEA. Written as DNA, the CDR3 is TGCAGCGTTGAAATAGGGACTAGCGTGGGGAGCTCCTACAATGAGCAGTTCTTC. Protein: CSVEIGTSVGSSYNEQFF.

This rearrangement joins TRBV6-2 or TRBV6-3 to TRBJ2-3, with a tentative D call TRBD1 (5 bases). CDR3 length equals 13 residues. Per the germline V gene, CDR1 is MNHEY and CDR2 is SVGEGT. V was shortened by 2 bases and J by 6 bases, with 9 bases between the two germline ends. In DNA form, the CDR3 reads TGTGCCAGCAGTTACCAGGGTACCGATACGCAGTATTTT. Translating it yields CASSYQGTDTQYF.

V is TRBV4-3 and J is TRBJ2-7; D is unclear. V was cut by 1 base and J by 0 bases, with 7 bases left in between. CDR3 length: 14 amino acids. CDR1 is LGHNA, CDR2 YSLEER, per germline. CDR3 loop: CASSQVMSSYEQYF. The DNA of the CDR3 is TGCGCCAGCAGCCAAGTGATGAGCTCCTACGAGCAGTACTTC.

The chain joins TRBV7-2 to TRBJ2-3; no definite D call. CDR3 length: 15 residues. Trimming took off 2 bases at V and 1 base at J, with 10 bases between the two ends. CDR1 SGHTA and CDR2 FQGNSA come from the germline V gene. CDR3 protein: CASSLWSAGTDTQYF. The DNA of the CDR3 is TGTGCCAGCAGCTTATGGAGTGCTGGCACAGATACGCAGTATTTT.